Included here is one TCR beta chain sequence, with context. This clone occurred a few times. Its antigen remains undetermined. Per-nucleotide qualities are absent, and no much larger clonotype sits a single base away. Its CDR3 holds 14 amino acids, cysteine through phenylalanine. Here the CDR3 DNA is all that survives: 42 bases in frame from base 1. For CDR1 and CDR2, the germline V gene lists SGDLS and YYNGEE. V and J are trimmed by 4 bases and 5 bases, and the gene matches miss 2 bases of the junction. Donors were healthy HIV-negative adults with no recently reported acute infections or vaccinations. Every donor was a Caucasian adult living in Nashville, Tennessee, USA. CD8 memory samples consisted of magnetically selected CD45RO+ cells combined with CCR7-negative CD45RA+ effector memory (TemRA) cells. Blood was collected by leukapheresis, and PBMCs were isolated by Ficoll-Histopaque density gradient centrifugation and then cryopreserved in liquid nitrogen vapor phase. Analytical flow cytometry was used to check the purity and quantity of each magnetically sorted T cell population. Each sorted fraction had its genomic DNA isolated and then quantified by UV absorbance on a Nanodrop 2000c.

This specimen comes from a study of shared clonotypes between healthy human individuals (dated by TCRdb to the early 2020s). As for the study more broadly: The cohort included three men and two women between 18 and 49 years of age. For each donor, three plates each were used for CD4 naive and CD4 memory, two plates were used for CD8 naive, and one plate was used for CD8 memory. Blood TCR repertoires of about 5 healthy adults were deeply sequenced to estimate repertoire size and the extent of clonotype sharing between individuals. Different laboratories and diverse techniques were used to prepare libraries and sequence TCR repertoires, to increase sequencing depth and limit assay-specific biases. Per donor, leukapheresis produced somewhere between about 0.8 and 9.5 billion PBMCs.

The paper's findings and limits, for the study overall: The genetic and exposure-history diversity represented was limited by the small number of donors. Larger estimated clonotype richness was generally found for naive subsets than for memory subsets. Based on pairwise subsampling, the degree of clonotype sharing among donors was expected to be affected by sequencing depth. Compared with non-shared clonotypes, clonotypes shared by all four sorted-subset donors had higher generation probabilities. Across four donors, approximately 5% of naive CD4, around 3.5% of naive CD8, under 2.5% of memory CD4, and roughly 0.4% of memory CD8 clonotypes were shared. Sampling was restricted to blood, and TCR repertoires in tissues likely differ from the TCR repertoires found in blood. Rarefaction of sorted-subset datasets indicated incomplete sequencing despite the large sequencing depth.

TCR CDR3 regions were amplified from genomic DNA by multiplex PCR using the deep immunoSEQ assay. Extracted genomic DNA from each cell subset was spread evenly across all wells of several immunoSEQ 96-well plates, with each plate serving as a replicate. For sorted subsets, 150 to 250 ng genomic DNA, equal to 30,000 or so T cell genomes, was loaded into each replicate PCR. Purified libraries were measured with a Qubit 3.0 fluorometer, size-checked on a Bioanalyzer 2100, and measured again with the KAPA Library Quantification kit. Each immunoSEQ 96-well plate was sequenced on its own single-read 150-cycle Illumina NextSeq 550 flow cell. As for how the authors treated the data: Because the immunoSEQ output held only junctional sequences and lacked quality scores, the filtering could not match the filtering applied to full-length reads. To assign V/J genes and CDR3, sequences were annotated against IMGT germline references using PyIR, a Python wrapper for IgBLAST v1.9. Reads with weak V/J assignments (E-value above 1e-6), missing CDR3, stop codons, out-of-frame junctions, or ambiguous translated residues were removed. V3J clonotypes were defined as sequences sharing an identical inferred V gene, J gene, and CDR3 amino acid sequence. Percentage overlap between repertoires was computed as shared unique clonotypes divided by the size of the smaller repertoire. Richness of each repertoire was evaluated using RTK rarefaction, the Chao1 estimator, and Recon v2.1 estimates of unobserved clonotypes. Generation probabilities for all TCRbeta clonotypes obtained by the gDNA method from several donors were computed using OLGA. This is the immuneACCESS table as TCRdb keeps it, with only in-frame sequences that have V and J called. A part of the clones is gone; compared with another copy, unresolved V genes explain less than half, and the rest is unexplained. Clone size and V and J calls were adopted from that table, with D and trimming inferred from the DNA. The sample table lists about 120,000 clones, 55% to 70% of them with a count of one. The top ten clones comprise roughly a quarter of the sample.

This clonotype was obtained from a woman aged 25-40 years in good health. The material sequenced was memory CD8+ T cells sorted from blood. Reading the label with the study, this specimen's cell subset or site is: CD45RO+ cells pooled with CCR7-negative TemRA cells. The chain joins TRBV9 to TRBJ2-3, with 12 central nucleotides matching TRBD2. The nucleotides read TGTGCCAGCAGCCTGGGACTAGCGGGAGATACGCAGTATTTT. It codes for CASSLGLAGDTQYF.